A single sample is the source of the 18 T cell receptor beta chains below, sequenced in a study of blood T cell repertoires in COVID-19. Only in-frame clones appear in the TCRdb table, and some are missing; sequencing was by immunoSEQ multiplex PCR. Of around 270,000 clones listed, 80% to 90% are singletons. The sequenced sample consisted of PBMCs or T cells enriched from blood (not recorded which). The receptors stem from a woman aged 40 to 50 who had been exposed to COVID-19.

CDR3 sequence reads: CATSDLGDGYTF. The DNA for the CDR3 is TGTGCCACCAGCGACCTAGGGGATGGCTACACCTTC. This chain uses TRBV24-1 with TRBJ1-2, with D tentatively TRBD1 (5 bases). The CDR3 has 12 amino acids. Germline V gene lookup returns CDR1 KGHDR and CDR2 SFDVKD. Trimming pared 7 bases from V and 6 bases from J, leaving 11 bases between.

The genes are TRBV6-2 or TRBV6-3 and TRBJ1-5, with a weak D call TRBD1 (5 bases). The CDR3 has 18 amino acids. The V gene's germline CDR1 is MNHEY and CDR2 SVGEGT. V was cut by 3 bases and J by 6 bases, with 24 bases left in between. CDR3 DNA sequence: TGTGCCAGCAGTTATTCCCCGACGACAGCACCAAGGGGTCAGCCCCAGCATTTT. The encoded protein is CASSYSPTTAPRGQPQHF.

The chain combines TRBV7-9 with TRBJ2-7; 7 positions agree with TRBD1. Germline CDR1 reads SEHNR; CDR2 reads FQNEAQ (reference sequence). This CDR3 region has 13 residues. J was trimmed by 5 bases and V by 5 bases; bases with no gene match: 6. The CDR3 is CASSRDSLDEQYF. CDR3 DNA sequence: TGTGCCAGCAGCCGGGACAGCCTCGACGAGCAGTACTTC.

This clone was detected ten times or more. The J gene is TRBJ1-5, the V gene TRBV19, with D possibly being TRBD1 (5 bases). The V gene lost 3 bases and the J gene lost 6 bases, with 9 bases spanning the gap. CDR3 size: 13 residues. The germline V gene has CDR1 LNHDA and CDR2 SQIVND (reference sequence). This CDR3 reads CASSIGGSQPQHF. The CDR3 DNA is TGTGCCAGTAGTATCGGGGGGAGTCAGCCCCAGCATTTT.

The chain recombines TRBV5-4 with TRBJ1-3; no definite D call. Trimming pared 0 bases from V and 5 bases from J, leaving 3 bases between. Per germline, CDR1 SGHNT and CDR2 YYREEE (reference sequence). The CDR3 is made up of 12 amino acids. In DNA, the CDR3 is TGTGCCAGCAGCTTGGATAGAAACACCATATATTTT. Amino acids: CASSLDRNTIYF.

Comments on this clone: The sample contains more than one DNA sequence encoding this CDR3. This sequence joins TRBV19 and TRBJ1-1; D is unclear. From germline, CDR1 is LNHDA and CDR2 SQIVND (reference sequence). This CDR3 is 13 amino acids long. Trimming took off 1 base at V and 0 bases at J, with 3 bases between the two ends. DNA of the CDR3: TGTGCCAGTAGTATAGGAGTGAACACTGAAGCTTTCTTT. Translation: CASSIGVNTEAFF.

This chain connects TRBV7-6 to TRBJ2-7, with D perhaps matching TRBD1 (7 bases). The ends were cut back, 0 bases at V and 6 bases at J, with 18 bases in the middle. In germline, CDR1 is SGHVS, CDR2 FNYEAQ. The CDR3 is made up of 16 amino acids. The CDR3 region has the DNA TGTGCCAGCAGCTTAGCGGGGGGACAGATCTCGGTCGAGCAGTACTTC. This codes for CASSLAGGQISVEQYF.

This clone was seen once. The V gene is TRBV2, the J gene TRBJ1-6; TRBD1 is a possible D gene (6 bases). The length of the CDR3 is 14 residues. Germline V gene lookup returns CDR1 SNHLY and CDR2 FYNNEI. V gave up 2 bases and J gave up 9 bases, with 11 bases separating them. The CDR3 region has the DNA TGTGCCAGCAGTGAACAGGGGCGAGGTTCACCCCTCCACTTT. It codes for CASSEQGRGSPLHF.

The chain has TRBV11-1 and TRBJ2-5; D remains ambiguous. The V and J ends lost 5 bases and 2 bases respectively, with 15 bases between them. The germline CDR1 and CDR2 sequences are SGHAT and FQDESV (reference sequence). This CDR3 is 15 amino acids long. The CDR3 loop reads CASSPLSPQQETQYF. The CDR3 nucleotides are TGTGCCAGCAGCCCCTTGAGCCCCCAACAAGAGACCCAGTACTTC.

There are many counts of this clone. The genes are TRBV7-6 and TRBJ1-5; maybe TRBD1 (6 bases). V was clipped by 1 base and J by 0 bases, with 13 bases between them. The germline CDR1 and CDR2 sequences are SGHVS and FNYEAQ. This CDR3 has 17 amino acids. The CDR3 DNA sequence: TGTGCCAGCAGCTTAGAGGGGGGGAGGCATAGCAATCAGCCCCAGCATTTT. Translating gives CASSLEGGRHSNQPQHF.

The chain is built from TRBV11-3 and TRBJ1-1; no firm D call. Germline CDR1 and CDR2: SGHNT and YENEEA. V was clipped by 3 bases and J by 11 bases, with 16 bases between them. The CDR3 loop spans 13 amino acids. For the CDR3, the DNA is TGTGCCAGCAGCTTGGCCTTCGGCCGGGTGGCTTTCTTT. It is translated as CASSLAFGRVAFF.

The chain employs TRBV2 and TRBJ2-3; possible D gene TRBD2, 5 bases. V lost 6 bases and J 4 bases, leaving 17 bases between the germline ends. The CDR3 totals 15 residues. Germline V CDR1 and CDR2: SNHLY, FYNNEI. Here the CDR3 DNA reads TGTGCCAGCAGGAAAGAAGAGGGAGACGCAGATACGCAGTATTTT. Protein: CASRKEEGDADTQYF.

This clone was picked up one time. V gene TRBV28 combines with J gene TRBJ2-7, with D possibly matching TRBD2 (5 bases). Looked up from germline, CDR1 is MDHEN and CDR2 is SYDVKM. The V end was cut by 5 bases, the J end by 4 bases, with 6 bases between. There are 11 residues in the CDR3. This CDR3 is CASSRGYEQYF. For the CDR3, the DNA is TGTGCCAGCAGTCGAGGGTACGAGCAGTACTTC.

This sequence joins TRBV27 and TRBJ2-5, with 7 bases fitting TRBD1. Germline trimming cut 0 bases from V and 2 bases from J; bases unmatched to any gene: 3. Looked up from germline, CDR1 is MNHEY and CDR2 is SMNVEV (reference sequence). The CDR3 has 15 residues. CDR3 protein: CASSLSWDRQETQYF. The CDR3 coding sequence is TGTGCCAGCAGTTTATCGTGGGACAGACAAGAGACCCAGTACTTC.

V and J are TRBV2 and TRBJ2-2, with 7 bases fitting TRBD1. The V and J ends lost 6 bases and 6 bases, in that order; junction bases with no gene match: 4. Germline assignment: CDR1 SNHLY and CDR2 FYNNEI. CDR3 length: 13 residues. CDR3 residues: CASRQGSAGELFF. CDR3 coding DNA: TGTGCCAGCAGACAGGGGAGCGCCGGGGAGCTGTTTTTT. The whole variable domain, filled in from reference TRBV2 and TRBJ2-2, reads EPEVTQTPSHQVTQMGQEVILRCVPISNHLYFYWYRQILGQKVEFLVSFYNNEISEKSEIFDDQFSVERPDGSNFTLKIRSTKLEDSAMYFCASRQGSAGELFFGEGSRLTVL.

Points on this clone: Sequence at one end of the junction differs from germline and may be a read error. The genes are TRBV5-1 and TRBJ1-3; a weak D match, TRBD1 (5 bases). The CDR3 has 17 amino acids. Per the germline V gene, CDR1 is SGHRS and CDR2 is YFSETQ. The CDR3 region is CASSLEGRASSGNTIYF. CDR3 sequence (DNA): TGTGCCAGCAGCTTGGAGGGCAGGGCCAGCTCTGGAAACACCATATATTTT.

The CDR3 bases are TGCAGTGCAAGTCTATACACTGAAGCTTTCTTT. Translated: CSASLYTEAFF. The V call is TRBV20-1, the J call TRBJ1-1, with unresolved D. The germline gives CDR1 DFQATT, CDR2 SNEGSKA (reference sequence). The CDR3 runs 11 residues. V lost 6 bases and J 3 bases, leaving 8 bases between the germline ends.

The chain links TRBV6-5 to TRBJ1-2; D uncertain. The ends were cut back, 4 bases at V and 4 bases at J, with 13 bases in the middle. The CDR3 length is 14 residues. Germline V lookup: CDR1 MNHEY, CDR2 SVGAGI. The CDR3 DNA follows: TGTGCCAGCAGTTTTAATACGCGGCTCTATGGCTACACCTTC. Translation: CASSFNTRLYGYTF.